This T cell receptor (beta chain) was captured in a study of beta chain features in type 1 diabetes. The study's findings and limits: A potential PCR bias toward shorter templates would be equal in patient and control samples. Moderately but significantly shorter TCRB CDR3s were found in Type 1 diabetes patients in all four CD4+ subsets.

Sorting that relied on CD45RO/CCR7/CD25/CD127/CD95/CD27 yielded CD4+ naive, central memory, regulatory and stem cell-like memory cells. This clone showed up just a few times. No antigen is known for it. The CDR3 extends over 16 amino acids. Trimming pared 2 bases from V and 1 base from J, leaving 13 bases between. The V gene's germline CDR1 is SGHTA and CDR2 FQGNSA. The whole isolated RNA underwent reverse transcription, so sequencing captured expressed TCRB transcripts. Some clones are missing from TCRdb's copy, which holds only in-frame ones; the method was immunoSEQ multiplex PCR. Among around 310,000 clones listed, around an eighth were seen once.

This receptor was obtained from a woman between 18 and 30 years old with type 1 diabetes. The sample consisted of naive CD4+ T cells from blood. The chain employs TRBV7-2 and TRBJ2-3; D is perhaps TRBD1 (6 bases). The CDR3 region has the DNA TGTGCCAGCAGCTTATCCACAGGGCTCGGCACAGATACGCAGTATTTT. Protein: CASSLSTGLGTDTQYF.